One and the same sample provided the 19 T cell receptor beta chains below, sequenced in a study of identical twins. One entry per CDR3 protein, called by TCRdb with MiXCR from the 5' RACE reads. The data show around 470,000 distinct CDR3 sequences, over 12% seen once. This sample also appeared in a second study, on yellow fever vaccine responses in identical twins.

The sample taken for sequencing was CD4+ T cells sorted from blood. These receptors were collected from a woman aged 18-29 years in good health.

The V call is TRBV30, the J call TRBJ2-7; D remains ambiguous. CDR1 is GTSNPN and CDR2 is SVGIG in the germline V gene (reference sequence). Trimming left V 4 bases short and J 6 bases short, with 10 bases between. The CDR3 totals 11 residues. CDR3 bases: TGTGCCTGGACGTTGGACGGCGAGCAGTACTTC. Amino acids: CAWTLDGEQYF.

The V and J genes are TRBV9 and TRBJ2-3; D gene uncertain. This CDR3 spans 12 amino acids. CDR1 is SGDLS and CDR2 is YYNGEE in the germline V gene. V was cut by 1 base and J by 5 bases, with 5 bases left in between. This chain's CDR3 is CASSVSGDTQYF. The CDR3 nucleotides are TGTGCCAGCAGCGTATCGGGAGATACGCAGTATTTT.

The gene calls are TRBV5-1 and TRBJ1-1; D gene uncertain. The V end was cut by 1 base, the J end by 3 bases, with 19 bases between. Germline V lookup: CDR1 SGHRS, CDR2 YFSETQ. This CDR3 is 17 amino acids long. The CDR3 DNA follows: TGCGCCAGCAGCTTGACCCCGGGGTCGGTGAGAGACACTGAAGCTTTCTTT. This gives the protein CASSLTPGSVRDTEAFF.

The sample holds a few counts of this clonotype. V gene TRBV30 combines with J gene TRBJ2-7, with 7 bases matching TRBD2. Germline V gene data show CDR1 as GTSNPN and CDR2 as SVGIG (reference sequence). The CDR3 runs to 13 residues. V shed 1 base and J 2 bases; nucleotides not matched to a gene: 2. CDR3 sequence reads: CAWSEGRAYEQYF. CDR3 DNA sequence: TGTGCCTGGAGTGAGGGGAGGGCCTACGAGCAGTACTTC.

The V call is TRBV28, the J call TRBJ1-1; perhaps TRBD1 as D (6 bases). The V gene's germline CDR1 is MDHEN and CDR2 SYDVKM. This CDR3 is built from 12 residues. V lost 3 bases and J 10 bases, leaving 12 bases between the germline ends. In nucleotides, the CDR3 is TGTGCCAGCAGTTTGGGGGGGCGTGGAGCTTTCTTT. Translation: CASSLGGRGAFF. Combining the CDR3 with reference TRBV28 and TRBJ1-1 gives the whole variable domain DVKVTQSSRYLVKRTGEKVFLECVQDMDHENMFWYRQDPGLGLRLIYFSYDVKMKEKGDIPEGYSVSREKKERFSLILESASTNQTSMYLCASSLGGRGAFFGQGTRLTVV.

The chain joins TRBV3-1 to TRBJ2-7; D tentatively fits TRBD1 or TRBD2 (5 bases each). The CDR3 covers 14 residues. Per the germline V gene, CDR1 is LGHDT and CDR2 is YNNKEL (reference sequence). Trimming took 4 bases from V and 4 from J, leaving 14 bases between them. The CDR3 is CASSPLDEGYEQYF. The CDR3 region has the DNA TGTGCCAGCAGCCCCCTTGATGAGGGGTACGAGCAGTACTTC.

The chain combines TRBV20-1 with TRBJ1-1, with 7 bases fitting TRBD1. The junction had 4 bases not matched to a gene; V was cut back by 5 bases and J by 1 base. Germline V gene data show CDR1 as DFQATT and CDR2 as SNEGSKA (reference sequence). CDR3 length equals 13 residues. The CDR3 DNA follows: TGCAGTGCTTTGACAGGGCAGAACACTGAAGCTTTCTTT. Its translation: CSALTGQNTEAFF.

This clonotype was found a few times. This chain uses TRBV9 with TRBJ2-5, with no clear D. CDR3 length: 13 residues. Germline V lookup: CDR1 SGDLS, CDR2 YYNGEE. The V end lost 2 bases, the J end lost 3 bases, and 8 bases lay between the germline ends. The CDR3 reads CASSVGPKETQYF. The CDR3 coding sequence is TGTGCCAGCAGCGTCGGACCAAAAGAGACCCAGTACTTC.

This clonotype was counted ten times or more. The chain carries TRBV5-1 and TRBJ2-7; D is possibly TRBD1 (6 bases). This CDR3 contains 12 residues. Germline assignment: CDR1 SGHRS and CDR2 YFSETQ. V lost 5 bases, J lost 3 bases, and 9 bases lay in between. The CDR3 loop reads CASSRTDYEQYF. The DNA for the CDR3 is TGCGCCAGCAGTCGGACAGACTACGAGCAGTACTTC.

Only a few counts were recorded for this clonotype. The gene calls are TRBV7-3 and TRBJ2-3, with D unresolved. From germline, CDR1 is SGHTA and CDR2 FQGTGA. V lost 1 base and J 1 base, leaving 6 bases between the germline ends. The CDR3 is 14 amino acids. CDR3 nucleotides: TGTGCCAGCAGCTTAAGCGTGGGCACAGATACGCAGTATTTT. Translated: CASSLSVGTDTQYF.

This clonotype appeared many times. The rearrangement links TRBV2 to TRBJ2-7; the D is unclear. The CDR3 runs to 14 residues. In germline, CDR1 is SNHLY, CDR2 FYNNEI. Trimming removed 2 bases from V and 1 base from J, with 9 bases in between. The CDR3 is CASSELLVSYEQYF. The CDR3 DNA sequence: TGTGCCAGCAGTGAACTCCTGGTATCCTACGAGCAGTACTTC.

The rearrangement uses TRBV20-1 and TRBJ2-3, with a tentative D call TRBD1 (6 bases). The V gene's germline CDR1 is DFQATT and CDR2 SNEGSKA (reference sequence). Trimming removed 3 bases at V and 4 bases at J, with 11 bases between. The CDR3 runs 13 residues. The CDR3 sequence: CSARLQGPDTQYF. The CDR3 nucleotides are TGCAGTGCTAGGCTACAGGGTCCAGATACGCAGTATTTT.

This clonotype was seen only a few times. V usage is TRBV14 and J usage is TRBJ2-1, with 8 nucleotides matching TRBD2. From germline, CDR1 is SGHDN and CDR2 FVKESK. There are 17 residues in the CDR3. J gave up 4 bases and V 0 bases, and 8 bases lay outside the gene matches. In nucleotides, the CDR3 is TGTGCCAGCAGCCAAGACATAGCGGGGAGGGGTTACAATGAGCAGTTCTTC. This translates into CASSQDIAGRGYNEQFF.

The V gene is TRBV15, the J gene TRBJ2-7; 8 bases match TRBD1. V shed 3 bases, J shed 6 bases, and the junction held 7 bases outside the gene matches. Germline lookup yields CDR1 LNHNV and CDR2 YYDKDF (reference sequence). The CDR3 contains 14 residues. CDR3: CATSSFRTGFEQYF. CDR3 nucleotides: TGTGCCACCAGCAGCTTTAGGACAGGGTTCGAGCAGTACTTC.

V is TRBV12-3 or TRBV12-4 and J is TRBJ2-5; D is undetermined. The CDR3 has 14 residues. Trimming stripped 0 bases from V and 4 bases from J, with 9 bases between. CDR3 sequence: CASSLAHKAETQYF. The CDR3 bases are TGTGCCAGCAGTTTAGCGCACAAAGCAGAGACCCAGTACTTC.

The chain is built from TRBV6-2 or TRBV6-3 and TRBJ2-3; 7 bases are a match to TRBD2. With V trimmed by 6 bases and J by 1 base, 7 bases remained unmatched. Germline V gene lookup returns CDR1 MNHEY and CDR2 SVGEGT. The CDR3 totals 15 residues. This chain's CDR3 is CASSRRLAGTDTQYF. Written as DNA, the CDR3 is TGTGCCAGCAGCCGACGACTAGCTGGCACAGATACGCAGTATTTT.

The genes are TRBV12-3 or TRBV12-4 and TRBJ1-5; 10 bases fit TRBD1. Losses at the gene ends were 7 bases for V and 3 bases for J; bases not matched to a gene: 6. The CDR3 totals 15 residues. The CDR3 region has the DNA TGTGCCAGCAATCCGGGACAGGGGATCAATCAGCCCCAGCATTTT. Translation: CASNPGQGINQPQHF.

This clonotype was counted between two and nine times. This chain joins TRBV6-1 and TRBJ2-1; D not resolved. The length of the CDR3 is 17 residues. Trimming removed 2 bases from V and 3 bases from J, with 17 bases in between. Looked up from germline, CDR1 is MNHNS and CDR2 is SASEGT. CDR3 nucleotides: TGTGCCAGCAGTGAACGATCAGGCCGAGCCGGCTACAATGAGCAGTTCTTC. Translated: CASSERSGRAGYNEQFF.

The chain combines TRBV18 with TRBJ2-5; a weak D match, TRBD1 (6 bases). V lost 0 bases, J lost 1 base, and 6 bases lay in between. The CDR3 runs 14 residues. In germline, CDR1 is KGHSH, CDR2 LQKENI. The CDR3 DNA follows: TGTGCCAGCTCACCACCACAGGGCCAAGAGACCCAGTACTTC. Translated, it gives CASSPPQGQETQYF.